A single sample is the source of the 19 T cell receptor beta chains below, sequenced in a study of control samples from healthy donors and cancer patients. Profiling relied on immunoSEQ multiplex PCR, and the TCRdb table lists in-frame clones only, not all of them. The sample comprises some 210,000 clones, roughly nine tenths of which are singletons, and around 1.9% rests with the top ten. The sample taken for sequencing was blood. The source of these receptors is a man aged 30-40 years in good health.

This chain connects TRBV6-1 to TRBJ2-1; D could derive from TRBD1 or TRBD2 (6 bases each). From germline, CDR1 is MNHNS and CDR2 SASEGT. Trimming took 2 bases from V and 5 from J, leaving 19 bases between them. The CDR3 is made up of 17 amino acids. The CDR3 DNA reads TGTGCCAGCAGTGAAATGAGGGGGGCAGAGAGAAACAATGAGCAGTTCTTC. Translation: CASSEMRGAERNNEQFF.

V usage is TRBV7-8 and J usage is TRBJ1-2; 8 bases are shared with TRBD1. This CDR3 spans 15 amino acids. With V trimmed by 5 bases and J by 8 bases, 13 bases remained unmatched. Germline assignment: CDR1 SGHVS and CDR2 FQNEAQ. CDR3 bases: TGTGCCAGCAGCGCCCGACAGGGGTCCCAGGTCGGCTACACCTTC. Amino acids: CASSARQGSQVGYTF.

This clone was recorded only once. The DNA of the CDR3 is TGTGCCAGCAGCAAAGAGAAGAGGTGCGGGGAGGGCACAGATACGCAGTATTTT. Translation: CASSKEKRCGEGTDTQYF. V and J are TRBV21-1 and TRBJ2-3; TRBD2 reflects the table's D call only, with no check against the DNA. TRBV21-1 is flagged as a pseudogene. CDR3 length equals 18 residues.

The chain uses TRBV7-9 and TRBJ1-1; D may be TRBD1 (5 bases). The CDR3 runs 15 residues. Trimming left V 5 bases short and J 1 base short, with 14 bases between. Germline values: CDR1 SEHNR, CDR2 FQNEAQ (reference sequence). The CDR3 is CASSLLVGENTEAFF. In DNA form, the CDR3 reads TGTGCCAGCAGCCTCCTAGTGGGGGAGAACACTGAAGCTTTCTTT.

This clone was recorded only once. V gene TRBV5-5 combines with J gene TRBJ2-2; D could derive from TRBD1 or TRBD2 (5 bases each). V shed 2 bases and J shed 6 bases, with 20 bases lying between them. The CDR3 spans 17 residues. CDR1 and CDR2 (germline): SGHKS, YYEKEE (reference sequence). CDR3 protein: CASSFGPSAGAAGELFF. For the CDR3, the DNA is TGTGCCAGCAGCTTCGGACCGAGTGCCGGGGCCGCCGGGGAGCTGTTTTTT.

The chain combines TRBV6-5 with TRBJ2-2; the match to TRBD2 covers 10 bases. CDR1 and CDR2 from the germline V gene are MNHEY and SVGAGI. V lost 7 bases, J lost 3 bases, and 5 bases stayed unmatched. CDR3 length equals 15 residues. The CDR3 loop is CASKVLAGDTGELFF. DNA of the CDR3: TGTGCCAGCAAGGTTCTAGCGGGGGACACCGGGGAGCTGTTTTTT.

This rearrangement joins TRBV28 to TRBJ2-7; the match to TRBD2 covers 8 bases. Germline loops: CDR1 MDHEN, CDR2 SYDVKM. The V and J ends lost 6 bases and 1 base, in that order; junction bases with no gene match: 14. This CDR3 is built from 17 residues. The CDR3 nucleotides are TGTGCCAGCAGCGTGGGGCCACTAGCGGACATTTCCTACGAGCAGTACTTC. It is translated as CASSVGPLADISYEQYF.

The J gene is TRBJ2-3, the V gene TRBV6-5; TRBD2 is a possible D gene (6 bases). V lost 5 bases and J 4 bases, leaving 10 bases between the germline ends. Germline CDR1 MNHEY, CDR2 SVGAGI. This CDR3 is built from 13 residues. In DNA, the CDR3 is TGTGCCAGCAGTCTTGTAGCGGCAGATACGCAGTATTTT. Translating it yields CASSLVAADTQYF.

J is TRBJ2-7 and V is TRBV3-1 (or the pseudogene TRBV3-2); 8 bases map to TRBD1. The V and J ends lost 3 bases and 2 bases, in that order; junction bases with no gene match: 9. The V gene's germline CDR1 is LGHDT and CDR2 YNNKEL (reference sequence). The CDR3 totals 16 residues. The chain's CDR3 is CASSHRQGSRAYEQYF. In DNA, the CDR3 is TGTGCCAGCAGCCATAGACAGGGGTCCCGAGCCTACGAGCAGTACTTC.

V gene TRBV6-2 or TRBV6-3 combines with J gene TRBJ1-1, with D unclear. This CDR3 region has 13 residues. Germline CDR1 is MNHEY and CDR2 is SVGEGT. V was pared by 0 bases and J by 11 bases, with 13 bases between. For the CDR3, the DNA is TGTGCCAGCAGTTACTCGTCCCGGGTCAGGGCTTTCTTT. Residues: CASSYSSRVRAFF.

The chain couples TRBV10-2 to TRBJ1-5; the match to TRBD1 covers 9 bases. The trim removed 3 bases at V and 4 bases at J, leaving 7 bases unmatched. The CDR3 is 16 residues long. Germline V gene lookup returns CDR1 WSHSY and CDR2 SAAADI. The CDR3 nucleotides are TGCGCCAGCAGTGACGTACAGGGGGCGGGAAATCAGCCCCAGCATTTT. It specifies CASSDVQGAGNQPQHF.

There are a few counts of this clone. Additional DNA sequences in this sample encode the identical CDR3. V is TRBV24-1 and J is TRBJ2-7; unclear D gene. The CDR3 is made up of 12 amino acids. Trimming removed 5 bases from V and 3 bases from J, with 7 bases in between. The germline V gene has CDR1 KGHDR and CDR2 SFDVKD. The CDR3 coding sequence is TGTGCCACCAGTGCCGGCAGCTACGAGCAGTACTTC. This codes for CATSAGSYEQYF.

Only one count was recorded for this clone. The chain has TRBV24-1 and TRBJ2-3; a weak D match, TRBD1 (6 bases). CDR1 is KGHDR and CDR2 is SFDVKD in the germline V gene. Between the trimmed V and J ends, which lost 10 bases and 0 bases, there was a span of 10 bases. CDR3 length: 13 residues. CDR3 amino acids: CATGQPSTDTQYF. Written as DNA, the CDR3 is TGTGCCACTGGACAGCCCAGCACAGATACGCAGTATTTT.

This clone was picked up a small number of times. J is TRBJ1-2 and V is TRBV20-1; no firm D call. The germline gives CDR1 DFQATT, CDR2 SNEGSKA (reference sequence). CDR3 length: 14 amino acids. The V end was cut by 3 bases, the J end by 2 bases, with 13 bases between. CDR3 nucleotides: TGCAGTGCTAGTTTCTCTTCATCCAACTATGGCTACACCTTC. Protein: CSASFSSSNYGYTF.

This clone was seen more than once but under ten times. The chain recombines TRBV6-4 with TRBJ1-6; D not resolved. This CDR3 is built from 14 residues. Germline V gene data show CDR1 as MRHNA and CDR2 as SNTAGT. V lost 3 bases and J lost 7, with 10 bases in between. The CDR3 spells CASSERAENSPLHF. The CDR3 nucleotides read TGTGCCAGCAGTGAACGGGCGGAGAATTCACCCCTCCACTTT.

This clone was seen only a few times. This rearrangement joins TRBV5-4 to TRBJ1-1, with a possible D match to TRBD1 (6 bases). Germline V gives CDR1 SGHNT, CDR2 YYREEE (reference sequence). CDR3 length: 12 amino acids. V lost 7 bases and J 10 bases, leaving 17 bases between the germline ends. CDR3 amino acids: CASHSGGGRAFF. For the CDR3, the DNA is TGTGCCAGCCACTCGGGCGGGGGGCGAGCTTTCTTT. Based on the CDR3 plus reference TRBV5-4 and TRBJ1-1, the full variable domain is ETGVTQSPTHLIKTRGQQVTLRCSSQSGHNTVSWYQQALGQGPQFIFQYYREEENGRGNFPPRFSGLQFPNYSSELNVNALELDDSALYLCASHSGGGRAFFGQGTRLTVV.

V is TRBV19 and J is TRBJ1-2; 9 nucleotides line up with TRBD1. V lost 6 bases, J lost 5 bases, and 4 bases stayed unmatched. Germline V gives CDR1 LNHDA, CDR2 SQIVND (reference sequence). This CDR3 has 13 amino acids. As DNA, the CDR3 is TGTGCCAGTAGAGCGGACAGGGGATATGGCTACACCTTC. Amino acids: CASRADRGYGYTF.

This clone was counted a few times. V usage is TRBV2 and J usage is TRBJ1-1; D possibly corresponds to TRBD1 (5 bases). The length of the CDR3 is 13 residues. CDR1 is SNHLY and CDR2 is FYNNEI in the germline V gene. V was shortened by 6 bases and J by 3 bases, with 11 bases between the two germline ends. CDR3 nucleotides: TGTGCCAGCAGCCGACAGTCCTACACTGAAGCTTTCTTT. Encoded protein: CASSRQSYTEAFF.

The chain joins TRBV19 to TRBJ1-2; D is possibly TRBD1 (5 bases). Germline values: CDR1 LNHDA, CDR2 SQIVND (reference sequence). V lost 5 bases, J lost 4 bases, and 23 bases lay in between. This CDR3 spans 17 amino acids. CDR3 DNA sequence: TGTGCCAGTAGTGCGGCAGGCAGGGAGCCACTCGGCTATGGCTACACCTTC. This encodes CASSAAGREPLGYGYTF.